Below are 18 T cell receptor beta chains sequenced from a single sample in a study of T cells after yellow fever vaccination. TCRdb re-called the 5' RACE reads with MiXCR, one entry per CDR3 protein. The sample lists about 53,000 distinct CDR3 sequences, roughly 7.4% seen once, with less than 45% in the top ten. Specimen: CD8+ T cells sorted from PBMCs, collected on the day of the first yellow fever vaccination. All receptors derive from a man aged 18 to 35 who received the YFV17D yellow fever vaccine.

This chain joins TRBV29-1 and TRBJ2-2, with unresolved D. The V end lost 3 bases, the J end lost 8 bases, and 7 bases lay between the germline ends. CDR1 and CDR2 from the germline V gene are SQVTM and ANQGSEA. The CDR3 runs to 11 residues. CDR3 sequence reads: CSVDYLGELFF. CDR3 DNA sequence: TGCAGCGTTGATTATCTTGGGGAGCTGTTTTTT.

This chain joins TRBV19 and TRBJ2-3; 14 bases are shared with TRBD2. Germline-derived CDR1 and CDR2 are LNHDA and SQIVND (reference sequence). Germline trimming cut 5 bases from V and 6 bases from J; bases unmatched to any gene: 13. The CDR3 spans 18 residues. The CDR3: CASSPAWMTSGGADTQYF. The CDR3 bases are TGTGCCAGTAGTCCAGCCTGGATGACTAGCGGGGGGGCGGATACGCAGTATTTT.

This clonotype was recorded many times. The gene calls are TRBV27 and TRBJ1-1; D not resolved. CDR1 MNHEY and CDR2 SMNVEV come from the germline V gene (reference sequence). This CDR3 comprises 14 residues. V was clipped by 6 bases and J by 0 bases, with 11 bases between them. This CDR3 reads CASSPSRMNTEAFF. The CDR3, as DNA: TGTGCCAGCAGCCCGAGCAGGATGAACACTGAAGCTTTCTTT.

This clonotype was observed a few times. This chain links TRBV14 with TRBJ2-5; no clear D gene. The CDR3 runs 13 residues. V shed 0 bases and J shed 5 bases, with 7 bases lying between them. CDR1 is SGHDN, CDR2 FVKESK, per germline. Here the CDR3 DNA reads TGTGCCAGCAGCCAAGAGGTGCGGGAGACCCAGTACTTC. The encoded protein is CASSQEVRETQYF.

This clonotype was counted between two and nine times. The chain employs TRBV5-4 and TRBJ2-1; 7 bases match TRBD2. The CDR3 is 13 residues long. The V gene end was trimmed by 4 bases and the J gene end by 5 bases; junction bases not matched to a gene: 3. Per germline, CDR1 SGHNT and CDR2 YYREEE (reference sequence). The DNA for the CDR3 is TGTGCCAGCAGCCAAGCGGGGCACAATGAGCAGTTCTTC. It yields the protein CASSQAGHNEQFF.

The J gene is TRBJ2-2, the V gene TRBV9, with TRBD1 matching 8 bases. This CDR3 contains 17 residues. Trimming at V came to 3 bases and at J to 6 bases, leaving 13 bases not matched to a gene. Germline lookup yields CDR1 SGDLS and CDR2 YYNGEE. The DNA for the CDR3 is TGTGCCAGCAGCGCCACAAGTGGACAGGGAAAGGCCGGGGAGCTGTTTTTT. Protein: CASSATSGQGKAGELFF.

This clonotype was observed at least ten times. This chain connects TRBV4-3 to TRBJ2-7; 13 bases agree with TRBD2. This CDR3 comprises 17 residues. V trimming: 0 bases; J trimming: 2 bases; junction bases outside the gene matches: 4. The germline CDR1 and CDR2 sequences are LGHNA and YSLEER. The CDR3 coding sequence is TGCGCCAGCAGCCAAGAAGGGACTAGCGGGACTCCCTACGAGCAGTACTTC. Its translation: CASSQEGTSGTPYEQYF.

This clonotype was observed a handful of times. CDR3: CASSLISSGGNPKYSYEQYF. The CDR3 DNA sequence: TGTGCCAGCAGCTTAATTTCAAGTGGGGGAAACCCAAAGTACTCCTACGAGCAGTACTTC. This chain joins TRBV7-9 and TRBJ2-7; possibly TRBD1 or TRBD2 for D (5 bases each). With 2 bases removed from V and 0 bases from J, the gap between germline ends came to 26 bases. Per the germline V gene, CDR1 is SEHNR and CDR2 is FQNEAQ (reference sequence). This CDR3 region has 20 residues.

The chain couples TRBV3-1 to TRBJ2-1, with 7 positions matching TRBD1. CDR3 length: 12 residues. Germline V gene lookup returns CDR1 LGHDT and CDR2 YNNKEL (reference sequence). The V gene end was trimmed by 6 bases and the J gene end by 14 bases; junction bases not matched to a gene: 10. CDR3 DNA sequence: TGTGCCAGCAGTTTCGACAGGGTCGAGAAGTTCTTC. Residues: CASSFDRVEKFF.

This clonotype was detected many times. The V gene is TRBV11-2, the J gene TRBJ2-7; 10 nucleotides align to TRBD2. Trimming took 1 base from V and 4 from J; bases not matched to a gene: 13. The CDR3 loop spans 18 amino acids. CDR1 and CDR2 (germline): SGHAT, FQNNGV. The CDR3: CASSLVVYKRGGVYEQYF. CDR3 coding DNA: TGTGCCAGCAGCTTAGTGGTCTATAAGCGGGGGGGCGTATACGAGCAGTACTTC.

On this clonotype: Possible read error: a much larger clone is one base away. The chain has TRBV3-1 and TRBJ1-5; weak D call: TRBD1 (5 bases). The CDR3 consists of 15 residues. Germline loops: CDR1 LGHDT, CDR2 YNNKEL (reference sequence). The CDR3 nucleotides read TGTGCCACCAGCCAAGAGTCAGGGAGGGACCAGCCCCAGCATTTT. Protein sequence: CATSQESGRDQPQHF.

This clonotype was recorded a few times. The V gene is TRBV6-5, the J gene TRBJ1-4, with 12 nucleotides matching TRBD1. The CDR3 is made up of 15 amino acids. Unmatched junction bases numbered 7, after V lost 3 bases and J lost 11 bases. Per the germline V gene, CDR1 is MNHEY and CDR2 is SVGAGI. For the CDR3, the DNA is TGTGCCAGCAGTTATTCTGGGACAGGGGGCGAGAAACTGTTTTTT. Protein product: CASSYSGTGGEKLFF.

This clonotype was detected many times. The CDR3 DNA is TGCGCCAGCAGCGCAGGACTAGCGGGGGGCGTTAGCTCCTACGAGCAGTACGTC. Protein: CASSAGLAGGVSSYEQYV. V is TRBV5-1 and J is TRBJ2-7, with 14 positions matching TRBD2. Germline CDR1 is SGHRS and CDR2 is YFSETQ. The CDR3 is 18 residues long. With 4 bases clipped from V and 0 bases from J, the junction kept 9 bases outside the gene matches.

In its sample, this clonotype was seen many times. The V call is TRBV5-8, the J call TRBJ2-7; a possible D gene is TRBD1 (7 bases). The CDR3 loop spans 14 amino acids. The V and J ends lost 0 bases and 6 bases respectively, with 13 bases between them. CDR1 and CDR2 (germline): SGHTS, YDEGEE. The CDR3 region has the DNA TGTGCCAGCAGCTTGGGACAGGGACTCTCCGAGCAGTACGTC. Translated: CASSLGQGLSEQYV.

This clonotype has at least ten counts. The chain employs TRBV7-8 and TRBJ2-7, with 7 bases identical to TRBD1. The V segment lost 6 bases and the J segment 6 bases; nucleotides outside the gene matches: 5. The CDR3 contains 12 residues. CDR1 and CDR2 from the germline V gene are SGHVS and FQNEAQ. The DNA for the CDR3 is TGTGCCAGCAGTGCCGACAGGGTCGAGCAGTACGTC. The encoded protein is CASSADRVEQYV.

In its sample, this clonotype was seen many times. Here the CDR3 reads CASSDKDRPNTGELFF. CDR3 DNA sequence: TGTGCCAGCAGCGATAAGGACAGACCGAACACCGGGGAGCTGTTTTTT. The rearrangement joins TRBV7-9 to TRBJ2-2, with D possibly matching TRBD1 (6 bases). The V gene's germline CDR1 is SEHNR and CDR2 FQNEAQ (reference sequence). V was cut by 5 bases and J by 0 bases, with 13 bases left in between. The CDR3 runs 16 residues.

In this sample, this clonotype turned up a few times. V and J are TRBV5-5 and TRBJ2-4; D gene unclear. This CDR3 spans 15 amino acids. V lost 2 bases and J lost 1, with 10 bases in between. CDR1 and CDR2 (germline): SGHKS, YYEKEE (reference sequence). The CDR3 DNA sequence: TGTGCCAGCAGCTTTTCTAATCTGGCCAAAAACATTCAGTACTTC. Translated, it gives CASSFSNLAKNIQYF.

The chain carries TRBV6-1 and TRBJ1-6, with D unclear. Trimming left V 4 bases short and J 14 bases short, with 18 bases between. Germline V gives CDR1 MNHNS, CDR2 SASEGT. The CDR3 is made up of 14 amino acids. CDR3: CASSGSRSGVALHF. CDR3 nucleotide sequence: TGTGCCAGCAGTGGGTCCAGGTCCGGTGTGGCCCTCCACTTT.